One and the same sample provided the 20 T cell receptor beta chains below, sequenced in a study of T cell responses to AZD1222 COVID-19 vaccine. Libraries were prepared by immunoSEQ multiplex PCR; TCRdb keeps only in-frame clonotypes and omits some of them. The data hold some 110,000 clones, with about 82% observed a single time. The source was peripheral blood, collected 28 days after the second AZD1222 dose. The receptor source for this set is an adult who received the AZD1222 COVID-19 vaccine.

The gene calls are TRBV10-3 and TRBJ1-1; the D is unclear. This CDR3 contains 14 residues. Trimming pared 0 bases from V and 4 bases from J, leaving 9 bases between. The germline gives CDR1 ENHRY, CDR2 SYGVKD. CDR3 in DNA: TGTGCCATCAGTGAGTCGAGCCAACTCACTGAAGCTTTCTTT. Its protein is CAISESSQLTEAFF.

The V gene is TRBV7-2, the J gene TRBJ1-1; D is perhaps TRBD1 (5 bases). V was cut by 3 bases and J by 2 bases, with 10 bases left in between. The CDR3 covers 14 residues. The germline CDR1 and CDR2 sequences are SGHTA and FQGNSA. CDR3 nucleotide sequence: TGTGCCAGCAGCTTCGGACAAACAAACACTGAAGCTTTCTTT. Translation gives CASSFGQTNTEAFF.

CDR3 DNA: TGTGCCACCGGGTTCGCGAACACCGGGGAGCTGTTTTTT. The encoded protein is CATGFANTGELFF. The V and J genes are TRBV24-1 and TRBJ2-2; D is ambiguous. Trimming took 9 bases from V and 0 from J, leaving 7 bases between them. This CDR3 comprises 13 residues. In germline, CDR1 is KGHDR, CDR2 SFDVKD.

This clone occurred many times. CDR3 DNA: TGTGCCAGCAGCAATACTCGGGTGGGAGACTATGGCTACACCTTC. Its protein is CASSNTRVGDYGYTF. The V gene is TRBV6-5, the J gene TRBJ1-2; D not certain. This CDR3 is built from 15 residues. The germline CDR1 and CDR2 sequences are MNHEY and SVGAGI. The V and J ends lost 6 bases and 3 bases respectively, with 17 bases between them.

This sequence joins TRBV28 and TRBJ1-1, with 7 bases fitting TRBD1. The germline V gene has CDR1 MDHEN and CDR2 SYDVKM. V lost 3 bases and J lost 7; bases outside the gene matches: 11. This CDR3 contains 15 residues. This chain's CDR3 is CASSLEGAPRDEAFF. DNA for the CDR3: TGTGCCAGCAGTTTGGAGGGGGCGCCCCGAGATGAAGCTTTCTTT.

CDR3 sequence reads: CASGPEPLNQPQHF. Here the CDR3 DNA reads TGTGCCAGCGGGCCAGAGCCCCTCAATCAGCCCCAGCATTTT. The V gene is TRBV7-3, the J gene TRBJ1-5; no firm D call. Germline CDR1 SGHTA, CDR2 FQGTGA. The V end lost 8 bases, the J end lost 3 bases, and 14 bases lay between the germline ends. The CDR3 totals 14 residues.

The J gene is TRBJ2-5, the V gene TRBV27, with 10 bases aligning to TRBD1. Per germline, CDR1 MNHEY and CDR2 SMNVEV (reference sequence). Germline trimming cut 6 bases from V and 5 bases from J; bases unmatched to any gene: 12. This CDR3 is 16 amino acids long. The CDR3 DNA reads TGTGCCAGCAGCCGAGTCCGACAGGGGGCGAAGGAGACCCAGTACTTC. Translation gives CASSRVRQGAKETQYF.

This chain joins TRBV7-9 and TRBJ1-2; D might be TRBD1 (5 bases). CDR1 is SEHNR, CDR2 FQNEAQ, per germline (reference sequence). The CDR3 contains 14 residues. Deletions cut 1 base from V and 8 bases from J, with 14 bases between. The CDR3: CASSLVWQGEGYTF. DNA for the CDR3: TGTGCCAGCAGCTTAGTATGGCAGGGTGAGGGCTACACCTTC.

The V gene is TRBV14, the J gene TRBJ2-3; tentative D call: TRBD2 (5 bases). Germline CDR1 reads SGHDN; CDR2 reads FVKESK. Trimming left V 3 bases short and J 8 bases short, with 18 bases between. There are 15 residues in the CDR3. CDR3 in amino acids: CASSQGGLYAGTQYF. The CDR3 DNA follows: TGTGCCAGCAGCCAGGGTGGACTTTATGCTGGTACGCAGTATTTT.

The table lists this clone with a count of one. The chain joins TRBV27 to TRBJ1-2, with D tentatively TRBD1 (6 bases). This CDR3 spans 16 amino acids. Trimming cost V 7 bases and J 0 bases, with 18 bases left between them. Germline loops: CDR1 MNHEY, CDR2 SMNVEV (reference sequence). CDR3 coding DNA: TGTGCCAGCACCTCCAGACAGGTCCCTTCTAACTATGGCTACACCTTC. It is translated as CASTSRQVPSNYGYTF.

CDR3 loop: CATMDYRSSYNEQFF. The CDR3 DNA is TGTGCCACCATGGACTATCGGAGCTCCTACAATGAGCAGTTCTTC. The rearrangement joins TRBV15 to TRBJ2-1, with D maybe TRBD2 (6 bases). CDR3 length: 15 amino acids. V gave up 7 bases and J gave up 0 bases, with 13 bases separating them. Germline V CDR1 and CDR2: LNHNV, YYDKDF (reference sequence).

V and J are TRBV28 and TRBJ1-5; 7 bases align to TRBD1. V dropped 6 bases and J dropped 8; count of bases not matched to a gene: 10. The CDR3 has 14 amino acids. CDR1 and CDR2 from the germline V gene are MDHEN and SYDVKM. The CDR3 DNA sequence: TGTGCCAGCAGACGAGGGGGCGCGCTCAAGCCCCAGCATTTT. The encoded protein is CASRRGGALKPQHF.

This clone was seen ten or more times. The gene calls are TRBV6-1 and TRBJ1-6, with a possible D match to TRBD1 (5 bases). The V end was cut by 5 bases, the J end by 9 bases, with 14 bases between. The CDR3 loop spans 14 amino acids. Per the germline V gene, CDR1 is MNHNS and CDR2 is SASEGT. CDR3 in DNA: TGTGCCAGCAGTCTCGGGGGGGTAGGTTCACCCCTCCACTTT. The encoded protein is CASSLGGVGSPLHF.

J is TRBJ2-7 and V is TRBV10-3, with a tentative D call TRBD2 (6 bases). Trimming shortened V by 10 bases and J by 0 bases, and 10 bases separated the two germline ends. The CDR3 totals 12 residues. In germline, CDR1 is ENHRY, CDR2 SYGVKD. The CDR3 spells CATGGSSYEQYF. CDR3 nucleotide sequence: TGTGCCACTGGGGGGAGCTCCTACGAGCAGTACTTC.

This chain connects TRBV4-2 to TRBJ2-3, with TRBD2 matching over 8 bases. Germline loops: CDR1 LGHNA, CDR2 YNFKEQ. Unmatched junction bases numbered 14, after V lost 3 bases and J lost 0 bases. The CDR3 totals 19 residues. For the CDR3, the DNA is TGTGCCAGCAGCCAGTCTCCCGCACTAAGCGGGGGAAGCACAGATACGCAGTATTTT. Its protein is CASSQSPALSGGSTDTQYF.

This sequence joins TRBV10-3 and TRBJ1-2; possibly TRBD1 for D (6 bases). The CDR3 is made up of 14 amino acids. Deletions cut 4 bases from V and 8 bases from J, with 17 bases between. Germline V gene lookup returns CDR1 ENHRY and CDR2 SYGVKD. CDR3 nucleotides: TGTGCCATCAGTGCGGGGAACAGGGTGCTGGGCTACACCTTC. The encoded protein is CAISAGNRVLGYTF.

The J gene is TRBJ2-5, the V gene TRBV3-1 (or the pseudogene TRBV3-2), with 7 nucleotides matching TRBD1. Germline V lookup: CDR1 LGHDT, CDR2 YNNKEL (reference sequence). The CDR3 covers 15 residues. V shed 3 bases, J shed 5 bases, and the junction held 9 bases outside the gene matches. CDR3 coding DNA: TGTGCCAGCAGCCAGACGACAGGGCGCAGGGAGACCCAGTACTTC. Amino acids: CASSQTTGRRETQYF.

This clone appeared once. The same CDR3 is also encoded by other DNA sequences in this sample. The V call is TRBV19, the J call TRBJ1-1; the match to TRBD1 covers 8 bases. This CDR3 is 14 amino acids long. V lost 7 bases, J lost 1 base, and 5 bases stayed unmatched. Germline loops: CDR1 LNHDA, CDR2 SQIVND (reference sequence). CDR3 loop: CASNEQGGNTEAFF. DNA for the CDR3: TGTGCCAGTAACGAACAGGGGGGGAACACTGAAGCTTTCTTT.

This clone was recorded only once. CDR3 DNA sequence: TGTGCCAGCCCGAAGGGACCGAACACCGGGGAGCTGTTTTTT. Amino acid sequence: CASPKGPNTGELFF. The chain is built from TRBV5-4 and TRBJ2-2; the D call may be TRBD1 or TRBD2 (5 bases each). The V gene's germline CDR1 is SGHNT and CDR2 YYREEE (reference sequence). CDR3 length equals 14 residues. V was pared by 7 bases and J by 0 bases, with 10 bases between.

The CDR3 protein is CASSQANTRSEQYF. The CDR3, as DNA: TGCGCCAGCAGCCAGGCAAATACTAGATCCGAGCAGTACTTC. The rearrangement joins TRBV4-1 to TRBJ2-7; D is perhaps TRBD2 (5 bases). Trimming stripped 3 bases from V and 6 bases from J, with 15 bases between. The CDR3 runs to 14 residues. Germline assignment: CDR1 MGHRA and CDR2 YSYEKL.